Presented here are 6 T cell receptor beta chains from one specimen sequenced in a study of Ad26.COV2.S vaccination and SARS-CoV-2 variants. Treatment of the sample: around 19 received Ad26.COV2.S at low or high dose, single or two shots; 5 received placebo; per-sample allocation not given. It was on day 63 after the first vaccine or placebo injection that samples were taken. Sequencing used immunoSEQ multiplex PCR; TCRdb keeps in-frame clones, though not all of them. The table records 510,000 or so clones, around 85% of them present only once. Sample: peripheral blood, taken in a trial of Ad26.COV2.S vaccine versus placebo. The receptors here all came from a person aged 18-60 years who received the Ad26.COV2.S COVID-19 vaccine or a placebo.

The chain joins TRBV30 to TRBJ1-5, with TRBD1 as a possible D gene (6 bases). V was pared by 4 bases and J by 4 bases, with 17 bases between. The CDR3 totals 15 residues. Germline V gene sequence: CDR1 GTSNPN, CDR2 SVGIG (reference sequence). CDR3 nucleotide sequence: TGTGCCTGGACCTCACCTGGGGGGGCTAATCAGCCCCAGCATTTT. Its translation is CAWTSPGGANQPQHF.

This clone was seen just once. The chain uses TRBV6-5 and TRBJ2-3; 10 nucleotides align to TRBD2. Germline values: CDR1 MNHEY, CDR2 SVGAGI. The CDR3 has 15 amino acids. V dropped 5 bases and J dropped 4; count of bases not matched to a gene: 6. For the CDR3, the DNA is TGTGCCAGCAGTCCCGGGACTAGCGCTGCAGATACGCAGTATTTT. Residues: CASSPGTSAADTQYF.

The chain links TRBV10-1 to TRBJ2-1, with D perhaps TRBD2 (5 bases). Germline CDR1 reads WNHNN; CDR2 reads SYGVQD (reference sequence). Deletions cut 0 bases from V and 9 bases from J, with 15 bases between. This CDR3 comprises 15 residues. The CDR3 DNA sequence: TGCGCCAGCAGTGAGTCCCCGGTGGGTGGAGGTGAGCAGTTCTTC. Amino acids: CASSESPVGGGEQFF.

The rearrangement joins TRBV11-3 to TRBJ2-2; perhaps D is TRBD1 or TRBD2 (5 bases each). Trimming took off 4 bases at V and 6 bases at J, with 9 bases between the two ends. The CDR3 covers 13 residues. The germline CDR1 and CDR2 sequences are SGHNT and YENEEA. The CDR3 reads CASSSVGAGELFF. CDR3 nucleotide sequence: TGTGCCAGCAGCTCAGTGGGGGCCGGGGAGCTGTTTTTT.

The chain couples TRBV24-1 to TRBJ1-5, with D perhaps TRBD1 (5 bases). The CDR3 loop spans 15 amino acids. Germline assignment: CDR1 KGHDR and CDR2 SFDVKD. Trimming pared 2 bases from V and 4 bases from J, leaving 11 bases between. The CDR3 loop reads CATSDSRDGNQPQHF. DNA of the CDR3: TGTGCCACCAGTGATTCCCGGGACGGAAATCAGCCCCAGCATTTT.

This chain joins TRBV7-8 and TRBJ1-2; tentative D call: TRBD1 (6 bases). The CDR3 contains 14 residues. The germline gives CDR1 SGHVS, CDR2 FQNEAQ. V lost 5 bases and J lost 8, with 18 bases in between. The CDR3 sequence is CASSQRRGAAGYTF. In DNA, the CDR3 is TGTGCCAGCAGCCAAAGGCGGGGGGCAGCGGGCTACACCTTC.